Listed below are T cell receptor beta chains from one sample, sequenced in a study of shared clonotypes between healthy human individuals. Data came from immunoSEQ multiplex PCR; TCRdb stores just in-frame clones and leaves some out. The table shows about 2 million clones, with about 95% occurring only once. Specimen: naive CD8+ T cells sorted from blood. All receptors derive from a man aged 18 to 30 in good health. CDR3s leave out the opening cysteine and the closing phenylalanine or tryptophan. The order of the fields is V gene, CDR3 protein.

v_gene: TRBV2; CDR3aa: ASSVGNYEQY
v_gene: TRBV5-5; CDR3aa: ASSRGARYNSPLH
v_gene: TRBV4-3; CDR3aa: ASSLDFTGYYEQY
v_gene: TRBV19; CDR3aa: ASSMLAGRNEQF
v_gene: TRBV12-5; CDR3aa: ASGLVGQGYTDTQY
v_gene: TRBV27; CDR3aa: ASSHGLAVSTDTQY
v_gene: TRBV27; CDR3aa: ASTPSRNQPQH
v_gene: TRBV6-5; CDR3aa: ASSYSWGDYEQY
v_gene: TRBV6-1; CDR3aa: ASSEGDNTGELF
v_gene: TRBV5-4; CDR3aa: ASNLAGGTYNEQF
v_gene: TRBV6-6; CDR3aa: ASGAYSYEQY
v_gene: TRBV28; CDR3aa: ATLGGNGNTIY
v_gene: TRBV5-8; CDR3aa: ASSLEGLVFYEQY
v_gene: TRBV29-1; CDR3aa: SVEGLGGRSDTQY
v_gene: TRBV7-9; CDR3aa: ASSVGSEAF
v_gene: TRBV10-3; CDR3aa: AIRGDREWSNQPQH
v_gene: TRBV2; CDR3aa: ASSEGTVNGGGAYEQY
v_gene: TRBV9; CDR3aa: ASSSALNEKLF
v_gene: TRBV2; CDR3aa: ASSRTSSFDEQY
v_gene: TRBV28; CDR3aa: ASSVRLVKWGNQPQH
v_gene: TRBV11-2; CDR3aa: ASNLALAWDTQY
v_gene: TRBV28; CDR3aa: ASRPGNSYEQY
v_gene: TRBV29-1; CDR3aa: SVEEGRTYEQY
v_gene: TRBV18; CDR3aa: ASSPPGQGAGNTIY
v_gene: TRBV12-5; CDR3aa: ASGLVRLGTSGTNEQF
v_gene: TRBV7-3; CDR3aa: ASSSTTGRDEQY
v_gene: TRBV6-5; CDR3aa: ASLGETQY
v_gene: TRBV4-1; CDR3aa: ASSLLEEGGIETQY
v_gene: TRBV5-5; CDR3aa: ASSWGDRSYEQY
v_gene: TRBV5-6; CDR3aa: ASSLRAGNQPQH
v_gene: TRBV5-7; CDR3aa: ADKDRAVYEQY
v_gene: TRBV13; CDR3aa: ASSSRGGASPLH
v_gene: TRBV6-5; CDR3aa: ASSYSTSYEQY
v_gene: TRBV13; CDR3aa: ASSLEGQASYEQY
v_gene: TRBV29-1; CDR3aa: SVVWRAFATDTQY
v_gene: TRBV5-8; CDR3aa: ASSPPERTGFHEQY
v_gene: TRBV7-9; CDR3aa: ASSPGEGESHEKLF
v_gene: TRBV10-3; CDR3aa: AISEGTPDTQY
v_gene: TRBV6-4; CDR3aa: ASSAFFTPLSQGPYEQY
v_gene: TRBV4-3; CDR3aa: ASSQDRSRGVGNTGELF
v_gene: TRBV6-4; CDR3aa: ASSDSAGEGTDTQY
v_gene: TRBV6-6; CDR3aa: ASSTGSDTQY
v_gene: TRBV2; CDR3aa: ASNLPGAGLDTQY
v_gene: TRBV9; CDR3aa: ASSVGLSPYEQY
v_gene: TRBV4-1; CDR3aa: ASSQTELTQETQY
v_gene: TRBV13; CDR3aa: ASATGVATEAF
v_gene: TRBV13; CDR3aa: ASSAYRGNTEAF
v_gene: TRBV19; CDR3aa: ASSIDGDADTQY
v_gene: TRBV5-1; CDR3aa: ASSYTSGSYNEQF
v_gene: TRBV11-2; CDR3aa: ASVPGTAGGQY
v_gene: TRBV7-2; CDR3aa: ASSHETRSDQISFYEQY
v_gene: TRBV7-9; CDR3aa: ASSPDRVWNEQF
v_gene: TRBV15; CDR3aa: ATSRILAGTPREQY
v_gene: TRBV4-1; CDR3aa: ASSQVVGGYEQY
v_gene: TRBV11-2; CDR3aa: ASSPSGGPETQY
v_gene: TRBV25-1; CDR3aa: ASTGTGGSYEQY
v_gene: TRBV13; CDR3aa: ASSPRDGLHGYT
v_gene: TRBV6-1; CDR3aa: ASSEEITGNQPQH
v_gene: TRBV27; CDR3aa: ASSPAGGVYGYT
v_gene: TRBV27; CDR3aa: ASSPEWFVTSGGTDTQY